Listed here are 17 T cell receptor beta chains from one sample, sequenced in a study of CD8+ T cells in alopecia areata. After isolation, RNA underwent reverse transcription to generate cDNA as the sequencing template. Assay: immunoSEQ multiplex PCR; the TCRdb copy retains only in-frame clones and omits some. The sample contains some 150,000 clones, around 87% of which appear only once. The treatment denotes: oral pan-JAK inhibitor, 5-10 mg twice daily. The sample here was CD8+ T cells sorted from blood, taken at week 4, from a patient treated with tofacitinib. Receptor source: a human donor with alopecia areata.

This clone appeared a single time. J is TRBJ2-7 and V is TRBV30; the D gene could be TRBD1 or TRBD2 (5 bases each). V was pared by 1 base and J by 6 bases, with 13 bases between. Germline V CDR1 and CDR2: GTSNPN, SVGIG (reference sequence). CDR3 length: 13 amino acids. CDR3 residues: CAWSGTVGGEQYF. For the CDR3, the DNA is TGTGCCTGGAGTGGGACGGTTGGGGGCGAGCAGTACTTC.

This chain's CDR3 is CASSLGPDEKLFF. CDR3 nucleotides: TGTGCCAGCAGCTTAGGGCCGGATGAAAAACTGTTTTTT. This chain connects TRBV7-9 to TRBJ1-4; D is uncertain. V dropped 1 base and J dropped 6 bases, with 6 bases sitting between them. The CDR3 is 13 residues long. CDR1 and CDR2 (germline): SEHNR, FQNEAQ (reference sequence).

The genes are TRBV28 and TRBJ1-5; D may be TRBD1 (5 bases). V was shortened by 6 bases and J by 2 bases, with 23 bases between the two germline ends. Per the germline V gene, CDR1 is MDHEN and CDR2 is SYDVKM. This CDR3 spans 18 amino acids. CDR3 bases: TGTGCCAGCAGGAGCCTCAGATTCGGGACGGAGGGCAATCAGCCCCAGCATTTT. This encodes CASRSLRFGTEGNQPQHF.

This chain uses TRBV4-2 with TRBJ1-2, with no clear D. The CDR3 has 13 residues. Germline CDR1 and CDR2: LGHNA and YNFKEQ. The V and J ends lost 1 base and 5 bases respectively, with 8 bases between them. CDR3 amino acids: CASSQVTGYGYTF. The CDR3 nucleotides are TGTGCCAGCAGCCAAGTAACGGGATATGGCTACACCTTC.

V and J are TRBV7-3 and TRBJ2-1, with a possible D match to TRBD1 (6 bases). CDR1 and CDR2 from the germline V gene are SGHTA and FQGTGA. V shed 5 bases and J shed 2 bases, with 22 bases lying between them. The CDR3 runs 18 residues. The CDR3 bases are TGTGCCAGCAGCCCAGACAGGCGACTAAGAGAAACCTACAATGAGCAGTTCTTC. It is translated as CASSPDRRLRETYNEQFF.

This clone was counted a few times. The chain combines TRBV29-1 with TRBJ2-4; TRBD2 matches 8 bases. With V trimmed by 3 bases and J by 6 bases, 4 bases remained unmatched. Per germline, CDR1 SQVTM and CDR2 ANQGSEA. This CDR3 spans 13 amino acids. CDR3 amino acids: CSVEREDGNIQYF. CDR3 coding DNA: TGCAGCGTTGAGCGGGAGGACGGAAACATTCAGTACTTC. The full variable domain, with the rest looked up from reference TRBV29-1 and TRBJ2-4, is SAVISQKPSRDICQRGTSLTIQCQVDSQVTMMFWYRQQPGQSLTLIATANQGSEATYESGFVIDKFPISRPNLTFSTLTVSNMSPEDSSIYLCSVEREDGNIQYFGAGTRLSVL.

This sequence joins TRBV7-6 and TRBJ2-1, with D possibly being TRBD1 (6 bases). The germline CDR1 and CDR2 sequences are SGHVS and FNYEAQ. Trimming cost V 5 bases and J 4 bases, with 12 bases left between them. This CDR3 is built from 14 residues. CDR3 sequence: CASSPIQGYNEQFF. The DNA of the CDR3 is TGTGCCAGCAGCCCGATTCAGGGGTACAATGAGCAGTTCTTC.

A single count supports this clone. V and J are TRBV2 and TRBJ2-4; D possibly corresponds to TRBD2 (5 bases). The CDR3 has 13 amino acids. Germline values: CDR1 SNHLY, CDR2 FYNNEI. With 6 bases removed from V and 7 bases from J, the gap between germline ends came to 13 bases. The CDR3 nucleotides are TGTGCCAGCAGAGCAACCGGACTTAACATTCAGTACTTC. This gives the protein CASRATGLNIQYF.

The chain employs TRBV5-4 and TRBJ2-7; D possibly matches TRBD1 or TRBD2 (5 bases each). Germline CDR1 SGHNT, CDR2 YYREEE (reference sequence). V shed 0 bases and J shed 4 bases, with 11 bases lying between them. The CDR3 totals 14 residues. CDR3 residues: CASSLGIGTYEQYF. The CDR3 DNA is TGTGCCAGCAGCTTGGGTATAGGGACGTACGAGCAGTACTTC.

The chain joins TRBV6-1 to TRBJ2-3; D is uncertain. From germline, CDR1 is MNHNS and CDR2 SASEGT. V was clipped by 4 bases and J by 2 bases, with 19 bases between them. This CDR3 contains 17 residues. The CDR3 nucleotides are TGTGCCAGCAGTGCCCATGTGCCGGGCAGACCCACAGATACGCAGTATTTT. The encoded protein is CASSAHVPGRPTDTQYF.

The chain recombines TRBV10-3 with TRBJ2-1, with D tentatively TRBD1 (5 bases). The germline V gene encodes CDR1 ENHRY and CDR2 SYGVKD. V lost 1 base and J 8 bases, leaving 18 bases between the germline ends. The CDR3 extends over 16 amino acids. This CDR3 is CAISELCRNCRDEQFF. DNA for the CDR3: TGTGCCATCAGTGAGTTGTGTAGAAACTGCAGGGATGAGCAGTTCTTC.

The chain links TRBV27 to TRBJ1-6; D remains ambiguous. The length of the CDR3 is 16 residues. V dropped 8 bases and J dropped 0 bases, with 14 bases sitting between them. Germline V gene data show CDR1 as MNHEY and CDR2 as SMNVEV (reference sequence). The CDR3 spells CASGEDRSSYNSPLHF. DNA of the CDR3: TGTGCCAGCGGGGAAGATAGGAGCTCCTATAATTCACCCCTCCACTTT.

CDR3 in amino acids: CASRIYEQYF. DNA of the CDR3: TGTGCCAGCAGGATCTACGAGCAGTACTTC. The V gene is TRBV21-1, the J gene TRBJ2-7. TRBV21-1 is a listed pseudogene. The CDR3 length is 10 residues.

In nucleotides, the CDR3 is TGCGCCAGCAGCTTGGGACTAGCGGTTTCATACAATGAGCAGTTCTTC. Protein product: CASSLGLAVSYNEQFF. V and J are TRBV5-1 and TRBJ2-1, with 9 bases fitting TRBD2. V trimming: 0 bases; J trimming: 4 bases; junction bases outside the gene matches: 5. This CDR3 spans 16 amino acids. CDR1 and CDR2 (germline): SGHRS, YFSETQ.

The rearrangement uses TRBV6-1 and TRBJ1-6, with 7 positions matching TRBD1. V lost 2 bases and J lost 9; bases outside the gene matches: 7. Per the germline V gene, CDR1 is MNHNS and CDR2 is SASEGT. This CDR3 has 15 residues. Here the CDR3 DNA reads TGTGCCAGCAGTGAAAGGGACAGAACCCTTTCACCCCTCCACTTT. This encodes CASSERDRTLSPLHF.

CDR3 in amino acids: CSVEPWGRNTEAFF. For the CDR3, the DNA is TGCAGCGTTGAACCGTGGGGGAGGAACACTGAAGCTTTCTTT. The J gene is TRBJ1-1, the V gene TRBV29-1; D perhaps matches TRBD1 (5 bases). V dropped 2 bases and J dropped 1 base, with 11 bases sitting between them. Germline V gene data show CDR1 as SQVTM and CDR2 as ANQGSEA. The length of the CDR3 is 14 residues.

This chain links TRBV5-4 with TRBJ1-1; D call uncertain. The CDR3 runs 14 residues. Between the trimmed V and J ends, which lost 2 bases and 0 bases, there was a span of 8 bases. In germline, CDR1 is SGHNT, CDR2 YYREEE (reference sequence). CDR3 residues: CASSFESLNTEAFF. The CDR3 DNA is TGTGCCAGCAGCTTTGAAAGCCTGAACACTGAAGCTTTCTTT.